The T cell receptor (beta chain) described here comes from a study of blood T cell repertoires in COVID-19. Study-wide context: Spain, Italy and the United States supplied samples that represented acute and convalescent COVID-19.

Authors' analysis steps: Estimated nucleated cell counts came from reference gene primer amplification. Only in-frame clones appear in the TCRdb table, and some are missing; sequencing was by immunoSEQ multiplex PCR. From that table come the V and J calls and clone size; the DNA was used to work out D and trimming. The sample carries some 120,000 clones, 83% recorded once. Per germline, CDR1 SGHRS and CDR2 YFSETQ. The CDR3 sequence is 14 residues long. V was pared by 0 bases and J by 9 bases, with 8 bases of the junction left unmatched. The rearrangement joins TRBV5-1 to TRBJ1-1; TRBD1 aligns across 7 bases. The material sequenced was peripheral blood. This receptor was obtained from an elderly man with active or convalescent COVID-19. CDR3 sequence reads: CASSLADREDQAFF. As DNA, the CDR3 is TGCGCCAGCAGCTTGGCAGACAGGGAGGATCAAGCTTTCTTT.